This T cell receptor beta chain stems from a study of blood T cell repertoires in COVID-19. Study-wide background: Samples of COVID-19 (acute and convalescent) were obtained from the United States, Italy and Spain. Sample material is recorded as cDNA or gDNA derived from T cells, B-cell-depleted T cells, or PBMCs.

This CDR3 is 13 amino acids long. Germline loops: CDR1 LNHDA, CDR2 SQIVND (reference sequence). With 5 bases clipped from V and 2 bases from J, the junction kept 3 bases outside the gene matches. Per the study methods: The authors estimated nucleated cell counts from reference gene primer amplification. Only in-frame clones appear in the TCRdb table, and some are missing; sequencing was by immunoSEQ multiplex PCR. V and J calls plus clone size are reproduced from that table; the DNA served to infer D and trimming. Among about 260,000 clones, 82% were seen once, and the ten largest hold approximately 1.9%.

The TCR was taken from a woman older than 75 with acute or convalescent COVID-19. V gene TRBV19 combines with J gene TRBJ2-7, with TRBD1 matching 7 bases. Input material: peripheral blood. The CDR3 nucleotides read TGTGCCAGTAGTCCCGGGACAGCCTACGAGCAGTACTTC. Protein: CASSPGTAYEQYF. The full variable domain, rest sourced from reference TRBV19 and TRBJ2-7, is DGGITQSPKYLFRKEGQNVTLSCEQNLNHDAMYWYRQDPGQGLRLIYYSQIVNDFQKGDIAEGYSVSREKKESFPLTVTSAQKNPTAFYLCASSPGTAYEQYFGPGTRLTVT.